The entry below describes one T cell receptor (beta chain). This clone showed up just once. The antigen it binds to is not known. There are no base qualities to consult, and no much larger clone falls within one base. TCR beta CDR3 regions were amplified from genomic DNA using the immunoSEQ hsTCRB kit. High-throughput TRB CDR3 sequencing was performed on an Illumina HiSeq system. In the paper's pipeline: Sequencing reads were analyzed with the immunoSEQ software, and nonproductive sequences with premature stops or frame-shifts were excluded. Clonality of the repertoire was calculated as one minus Shannon entropy normalized by log2 of the number of unique productive sequences. Entries here come from immuneACCESS through TCRdb and include only in-frame sequences with V and J called. Some clones fail to appear in such tables; in the studies checked, an unresolved V gene covers under half of the shortfall, and the cause of the remainder is unknown. That table gives V, J and clone size, and the DNA gave D and trimming. The sample table lists about 5,000 clones, 68% of them with a count of one. Together, the top ten hold approximately 13% of the sample.

CDR1 is given as SGDLS and CDR2 as YYNGEE, both from the germline V gene. The V and J ends are trimmed by 3 bases and 4 bases, leaving 19 bases between them. The CDR3 sequence holds 16 residues, the cysteine and phenylalanine included. Only CDR3 DNA is held: 48 bases, read in frame from base 1. The pancreatic ductal adenocarcinoma patients who were selected had gone through surgery without receiving any neoadjuvant therapy. Immediately after surgery, resected tumor tissue was collected into ice-cold media, and a portion of the resected tumor tissue was flash frozen for DNA and RNA. The DNeasy Blood and Tissue Kit, with Proteinase K and RNase treatment, was used to extract genomic DNA from roughly seven PBMC specimens and 9 or 10 flash-frozen tumor specimens. The source of the sample is a study of T cells in pancreatic ductal adenocarcinoma (TCRdb year 2017). General notes on the study: Surgically resected pancreatic ductal adenocarcinoma specimens were analyzed for the quantity, spatial distribution, and characteristics of both suppressive cells and tumor-infiltrating CD8+ T cells, an effort aimed at clarifying the adaptive T-cell response occurring naturally. Points the paper makes about the study in general: More total productive templates and around 8-fold more unique clonotypes were found in blood samples than in tumor samples. Because inoperable disease is present at presentation in most pancreatic cancer patients, the resected cohort was biased toward the minority with early-stage disease. Comparisons of clonality between tumor and blood may be biased because tumors are enriched in CD45RO+ effector T cells rather than naive T cells, which biases the comparison toward lower diversity. No significant difference in T-cell clonality was found between tumor and blood, with mean clonality of approximately 0.11 in tumors and 0.072 in blood.

The sequence is built from TRBV9 and TRBJ1-1; tentative D gene TRBD1, with 5 bases matching. The source material was pancreatic tumor tissue. The origin of this receptor is a human donor with pancreatic ductal adenocarcinoma. This receptor has the CDR3 CASSAQPTGLITEAFF. The DNA reads as follows: TGTGCCAGCAGCGCGCAGCCAACAGGTTTGATCACTGAAGCTTTCTTT.